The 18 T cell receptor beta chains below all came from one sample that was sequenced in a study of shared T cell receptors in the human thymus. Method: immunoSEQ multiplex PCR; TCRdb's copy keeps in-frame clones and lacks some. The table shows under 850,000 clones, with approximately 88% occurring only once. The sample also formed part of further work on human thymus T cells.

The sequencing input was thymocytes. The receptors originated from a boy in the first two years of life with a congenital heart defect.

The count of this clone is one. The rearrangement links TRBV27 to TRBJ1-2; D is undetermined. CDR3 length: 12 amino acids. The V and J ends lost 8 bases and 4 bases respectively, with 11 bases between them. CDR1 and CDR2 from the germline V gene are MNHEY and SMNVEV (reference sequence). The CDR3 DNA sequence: TGTGCCAGCCGGTCCTCTTTCTATGGCTACACCTTC. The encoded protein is CASRSSFYGYTF.

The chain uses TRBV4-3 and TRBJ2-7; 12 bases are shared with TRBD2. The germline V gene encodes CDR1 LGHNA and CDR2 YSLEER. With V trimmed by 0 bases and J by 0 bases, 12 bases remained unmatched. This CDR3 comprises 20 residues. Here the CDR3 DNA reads TGCGCCAGCAGCCAAGACCGGGAAGGACTAGCGGGACATCTCTCCTACGAGCAGTACTTC. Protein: CASSQDREGLAGHLSYEQYF.

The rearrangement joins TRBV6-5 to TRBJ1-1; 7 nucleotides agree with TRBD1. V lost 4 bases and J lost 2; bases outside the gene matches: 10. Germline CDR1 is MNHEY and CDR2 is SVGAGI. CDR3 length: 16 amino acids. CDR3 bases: TGTGCCAGCAGTTTCCCCAGGGGGTGGAAAAACACTGAAGCTTTCTTT. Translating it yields CASSFPRGWKNTEAFF.

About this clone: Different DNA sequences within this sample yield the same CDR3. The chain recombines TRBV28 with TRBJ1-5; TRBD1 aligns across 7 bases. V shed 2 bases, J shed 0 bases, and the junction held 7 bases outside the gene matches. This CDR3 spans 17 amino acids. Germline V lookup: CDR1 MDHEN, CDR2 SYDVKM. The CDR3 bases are TGTGCCAGCAGTTTACCCGGACAGGCTTATAGCAATCAGCCCCAGCATTTT. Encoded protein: CASSLPGQAYSNQPQHF.

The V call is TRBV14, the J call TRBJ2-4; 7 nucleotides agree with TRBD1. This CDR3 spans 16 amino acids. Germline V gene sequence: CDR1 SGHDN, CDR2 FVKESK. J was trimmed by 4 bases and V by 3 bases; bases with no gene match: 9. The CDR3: CASSHGWGTVKNIQYF. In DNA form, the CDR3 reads TGTGCCAGCAGCCATGGCTGGGGGACAGTTAAAAACATTCAGTACTTC.

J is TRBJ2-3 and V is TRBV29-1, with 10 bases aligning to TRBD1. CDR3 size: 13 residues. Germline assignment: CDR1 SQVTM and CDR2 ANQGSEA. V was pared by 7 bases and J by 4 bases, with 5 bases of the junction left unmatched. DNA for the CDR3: TGCAGCGCGGGACAGGGGATCGCAGATACGCAGTATTTT. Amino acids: CSAGQGIADTQYF.

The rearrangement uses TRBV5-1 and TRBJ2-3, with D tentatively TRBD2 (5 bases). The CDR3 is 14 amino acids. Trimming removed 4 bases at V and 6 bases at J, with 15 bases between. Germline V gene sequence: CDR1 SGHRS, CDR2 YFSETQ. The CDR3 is CASSQGLGQDTQYF. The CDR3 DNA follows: TGCGCCAGCAGCCAAGGACTGGGCCAGGATACGCAGTATTTT.

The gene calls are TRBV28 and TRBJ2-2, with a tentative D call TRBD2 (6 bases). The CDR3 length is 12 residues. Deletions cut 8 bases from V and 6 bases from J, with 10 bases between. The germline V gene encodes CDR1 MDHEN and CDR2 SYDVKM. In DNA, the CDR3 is TGTGCCAGCCGCGGGGTGGCCGGGGAGCTGTTTTTT. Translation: CASRGVAGELFF.

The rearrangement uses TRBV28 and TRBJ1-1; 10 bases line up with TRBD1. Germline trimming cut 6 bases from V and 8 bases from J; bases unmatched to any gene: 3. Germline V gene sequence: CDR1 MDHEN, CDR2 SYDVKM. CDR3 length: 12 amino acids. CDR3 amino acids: CASSSTGGEAFF. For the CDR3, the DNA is TGTGCCAGCAGCTCGACAGGGGGCGAAGCTTTCTTT.

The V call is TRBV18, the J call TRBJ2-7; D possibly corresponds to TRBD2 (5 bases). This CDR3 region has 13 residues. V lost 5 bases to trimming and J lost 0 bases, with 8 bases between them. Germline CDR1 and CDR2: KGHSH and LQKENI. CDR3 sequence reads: CASSGESSYEQYF. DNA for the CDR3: TGTGCCAGCTCAGGGGAGAGCTCCTACGAGCAGTACTTC.

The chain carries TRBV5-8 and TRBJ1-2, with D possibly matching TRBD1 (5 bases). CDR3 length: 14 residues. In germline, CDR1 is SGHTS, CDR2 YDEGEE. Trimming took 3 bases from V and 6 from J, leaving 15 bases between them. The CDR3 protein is CASSSKGRAHGYTF. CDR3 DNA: TGTGCCAGCAGCTCGAAGGGGAGGGCCCATGGCTACACCTTC.

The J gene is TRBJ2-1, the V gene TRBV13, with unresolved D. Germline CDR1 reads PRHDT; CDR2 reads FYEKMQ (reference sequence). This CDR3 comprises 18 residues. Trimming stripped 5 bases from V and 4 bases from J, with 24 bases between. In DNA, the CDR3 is TGTGCCAGCAGCCCCGACCGTAGGCTAGTTACTGCTTACAATGAGCAGTTCTTC. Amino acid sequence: CASSPDRRLVTAYNEQFF.

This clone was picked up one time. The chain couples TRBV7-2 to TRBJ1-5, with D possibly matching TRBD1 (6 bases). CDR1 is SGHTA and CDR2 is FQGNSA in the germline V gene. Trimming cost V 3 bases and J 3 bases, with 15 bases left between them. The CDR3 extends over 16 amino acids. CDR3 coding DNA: TGTGCCAGCAGCTTGACCCTCAGGGGACACAATCAGCCCCAGCATTTT. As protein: CASSLTLRGHNQPQHF.

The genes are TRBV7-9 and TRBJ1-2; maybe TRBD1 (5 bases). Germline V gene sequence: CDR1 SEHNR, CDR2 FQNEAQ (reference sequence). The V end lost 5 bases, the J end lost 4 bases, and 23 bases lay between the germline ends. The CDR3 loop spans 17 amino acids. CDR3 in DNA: TGTGCCAGCAGCAGCCCTAGGGCGGGGGTAGACTCCTATGGCTACACCTTC. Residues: CASSSPRAGVDSYGYTF. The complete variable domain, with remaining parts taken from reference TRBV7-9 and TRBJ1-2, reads DTGVSQNPRHKITKRGQNVTFRCDPISEHNRLYWYRQTLGQGPEFLTYFQNEAQLEKSRLLSDRFSAERPKGSFSTLEIQRTEQGDSAMYLCASSSPRAGVDSYGYTFGSGTRLTVV.

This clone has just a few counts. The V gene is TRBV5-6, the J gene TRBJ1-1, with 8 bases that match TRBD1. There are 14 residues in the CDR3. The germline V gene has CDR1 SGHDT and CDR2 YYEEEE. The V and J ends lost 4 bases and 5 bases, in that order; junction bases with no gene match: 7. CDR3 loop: CASSETGEVTEAFF. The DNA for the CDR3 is TGTGCCAGCAGCGAGACAGGGGAGGTGACTGAAGCTTTCTTT.

CDR3: CAWPSTSGRVTETQYF. Here the CDR3 DNA reads TGTGCCTGGCCCTCGACTAGCGGGAGAGTAACGGAGACCCAGTACTTC. The chain is built from TRBV30 and TRBJ2-5; TRBD2 matches 12 bases. Germline lookup yields CDR1 GTSNPN and CDR2 SVGIG (reference sequence). The CDR3 runs to 16 residues. V gave up 5 bases and J gave up 5 bases; unmatched junction bases: 12.

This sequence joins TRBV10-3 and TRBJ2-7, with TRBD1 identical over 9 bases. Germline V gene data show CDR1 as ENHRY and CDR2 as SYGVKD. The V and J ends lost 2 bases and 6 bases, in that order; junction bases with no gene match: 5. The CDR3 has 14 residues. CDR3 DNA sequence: TGTGCCATCAGTGAGCTCGGACAGGGGCGCGAGCAGTACTTC. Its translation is CAISELGQGREQYF.

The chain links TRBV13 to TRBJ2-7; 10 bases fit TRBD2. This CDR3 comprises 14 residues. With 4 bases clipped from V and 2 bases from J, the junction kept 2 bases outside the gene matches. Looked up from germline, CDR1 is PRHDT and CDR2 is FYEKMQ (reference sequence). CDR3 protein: CASSWTSGTYEQYF. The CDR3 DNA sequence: TGTGCCAGCAGCTGGACTAGCGGAACCTACGAGCAGTACTTC.